A selection of T cell receptor beta chains follows, all from one sample in a study of blood T cell repertoires in COVID-19. The repertoire was sequenced with immunoSEQ multiplex PCR; TCRdb's copy has only in-frame clones and lacks some. The sample holds about 190,000 clones, approximately 91% seen once. The material sequenced was peripheral blood. Source of these receptors: a woman in her forties who had recovered from COVID-19. The CDR3 runs from the conserved cysteine through the conserved F or W. Fields, in order: J gene, V gene, D gene, clone size, CDR3 protein, CDR3 DNA. The D gene is left open where the match is weak. Only some rows state a clone size, as once, few, many or a class for expanded clones.

j_call: TRBJ2-7; v_call: TRBV29-1; d_call: NA; clone_size: NA; cdr3_aa: CSVEDGAVYEQYF; cdr3_nt: TGCAGCGTTGAAGATGGGGCAGTTTACGAGCAGTACTTC
j_call: TRBJ2-5; v_call: TRBV5-5; d_call: NA; clone_size: NA; cdr3_aa: CASSLENSGRETQYF; cdr3_nt: TGTGCCAGCAGCTTGGAGAACAGTGGGCGAGAGACCCAGTACTTC
j_call: TRBJ1-2; v_call: TRBV19; d_call: TRBD1; clone_size: few; cdr3_aa: CASSRDRGHYGYTF; cdr3_nt: TGTGCCAGTAGCAGGGACAGGGGTCACTATGGCTACACCTTC
j_call: TRBJ1-2; v_call: TRBV12-2; d_call: NA; clone_size: NA; cdr3_aa: CASRFPPGANYGYTF; cdr3_nt: TGTGCAAGTCGCTTCCCCCCAGGGGCTAACTATGGCTACACCTTC
j_call: TRBJ2-1; v_call: TRBV19; d_call: NA; clone_size: NA; cdr3_aa: CASSIAGSVNEQFF; cdr3_nt: TGTGCCAGTAGTATAGCGGGAAGCGTCAATGAGCAGTTCTTC
j_call: TRBJ2-3; v_call: TRBV28; d_call: TRBD2; clone_size: NA; cdr3_aa: CASSFSGGDTQYF; cdr3_nt: TGTGCCAGCAGTTTCTCGGGGGGGGATACGCAGTATTTT
j_call: TRBJ2-1; v_call: TRBV27; d_call: NA; clone_size: NA; cdr3_aa: CASSAPSGGGYNEQFF; cdr3_nt: TGTGCCAGCAGCGCCCCTAGCGGAGGGGGATACAATGAGCAGTTCTTC
j_call: TRBJ2-3; v_call: TRBV7-2; d_call: NA; clone_size: NA; cdr3_aa: CASSLDGQVTDTQYF; cdr3_nt: TGTGCCAGCAGCTTAGATGGTCAGGTCACAGATACGCAGTATTTT
j_call: TRBJ1-1; v_call: TRBV27; d_call: TRBD1; clone_size: NA; cdr3_aa: CASSRGQGHTEAFF; cdr3_nt: TGTGCCAGCAGTAGGGGACAGGGCCACACTGAAGCTTTCTTT
j_call: TRBJ2-7; v_call: TRBV6-1; d_call: NA; clone_size: NA; cdr3_aa: CASSERDNQEQYF; cdr3_nt: TGTGCCAGCAGTGAAAGGGACAACCAGGAGCAGTACTTC
j_call: TRBJ2-1; v_call: TRBV5-8; d_call: TRBD2; clone_size: NA; cdr3_aa: CASSLGGTSGTKNEQFF; cdr3_nt: TGTGCCAGCAGCTTGGGTGGGACTAGCGGGACGAAGAATGAGCAGTTCTTC
j_call: TRBJ1-2; v_call: TRBV29-1; d_call: TRBD1; clone_size: NA; cdr3_aa: CSGNQGDGGYTF; cdr3_nt: TGCAGCGGAAACCAGGGGGATGGTGGCTACACCTTC
j_call: TRBJ2-2; v_call: TRBV6-4; d_call: TRBD1; clone_size: NA; cdr3_aa: CASSETTGVGTGELFF; cdr3_nt: TGTGCCAGCAGTGAGACAACAGGGGTCGGCACCGGGGAGCTGTTTTTT
j_call: TRBJ1-5; v_call: TRBV7-9; d_call: NA; clone_size: NA; cdr3_aa: CASSPGGNQPQHF; cdr3_nt: TGTGCCAGCAGCCCCGGGGGGAATCAGCCCCAGCATTTT
j_call: TRBJ2-7; v_call: TRBV12-3/TRBV12-4; d_call: NA; clone_size: NA; cdr3_aa: CASSRGEAYEQYF; cdr3_nt: TGTGCCAGCAGTCGAGGAGAGGCCTACGAGCAGTACTTC
j_call: TRBJ2-2; v_call: TRBV5-4; d_call: NA; clone_size: NA; cdr3_aa: CASSLEGGAGNTGELFF; cdr3_nt: TGTGCCAGCAGCTTGGAGGGGGGGGCCGGGAACACCGGGGAGCTGTTTTTT
j_call: TRBJ2-1; v_call: TRBV28; d_call: TRBD1; clone_size: NA; cdr3_aa: CASSLGQEYNEQFF; cdr3_nt: TGTGCCAGCAGTTTGGGACAGGAGTACAATGAGCAGTTCTTC
j_call: TRBJ2-1; v_call: TRBV4-3; d_call: TRBD2; clone_size: NA; cdr3_aa: CASSQDTSGSYNEQFF; cdr3_nt: TGCGCCAGCAGCCAAGATACTAGCGGCTCCTACAATGAGCAGTTCTTC
j_call: TRBJ2-5; v_call: TRBV5-1; d_call: TRBD1; clone_size: once; cdr3_aa: CASSLQPSTGGGETQYF; cdr3_nt: TGCGCCAGCAGCTTACAACCGTCGACAGGGGGAGGGGAGACCCAGTACTTC
j_call: TRBJ2-7; v_call: TRBV28; d_call: TRBD2; clone_size: NA; cdr3_aa: CASSISGSGPYEQYF; cdr3_nt: TGTGCCAGCAGTATCAGCGGGAGTGGGCCATACGAGCAGTACTTC
j_call: TRBJ2-1; v_call: TRBV19; d_call: TRBD2; clone_size: NA; cdr3_aa: CASMGSGRGEQFF; cdr3_nt: TGTGCCAGTATGGGTAGCGGGAGAGGTGAGCAGTTCTTC
j_call: TRBJ1-1; v_call: TRBV30; d_call: TRBD1; clone_size: NA; cdr3_aa: CAWSRDSEAFF; cdr3_nt: TGTGCCTGGAGCCGGGACAGTGAAGCTTTCTTT
j_call: TRBJ1-1; v_call: TRBV10-2; d_call: TRBD1; clone_size: NA; cdr3_aa: CASARGEGAWTEAFF; cdr3_nt: TGCGCCAGCGCGAGAGGCGAGGGGGCTTGGACTGAAGCTTTCTTT
j_call: TRBJ2-2; v_call: TRBV28; d_call: NA; clone_size: NA; cdr3_aa: CASSRQAGELFF; cdr3_nt: TGTGCCAGCAGTCGACAGGCCGGGGAGCTGTTTTTT
j_call: TRBJ2-2; v_call: TRBV28; d_call: TRBD1; clone_size: few; cdr3_aa: CASSLYPTVTGGITGELFF; cdr3_nt: TGTGCCAGCAGTTTATACCCAACCGTGACAGGGGGAATCACCGGGGAGCTGTTTTTT
j_call: TRBJ2-1; v_call: TRBV24-1; d_call: TRBD2; clone_size: NA; cdr3_aa: CATSDTGLGNYNEQFF; cdr3_nt: TGTGCCACCAGTGACACGGGACTAGGCAACTACAATGAGCAGTTCTTC
j_call: TRBJ1-1; v_call: TRBV28; d_call: NA; clone_size: NA; cdr3_aa: CASSFTRWTRPEAFF; cdr3_nt: TGTGCCAGCAGTTTTACCCGATGGACACGGCCTGAAGCTTTCTTT
j_call: TRBJ1-1; v_call: TRBV5-5; d_call: NA; clone_size: NA; cdr3_aa: CASSLVAGAGVVAFF; cdr3_nt: TGTGCCAGCAGCTTGGTGGCAGGGGCCGGGGTAGTAGCTTTCTTT
j_call: TRBJ2-2; v_call: TRBV5-1; d_call: TRBD1; clone_size: NA; cdr3_aa: CASCGTGRNGELFF; cdr3_nt: TGCGCCAGCTGCGGGACAGGACGCAACGGGGAGCTGTTTTTT
j_call: TRBJ1-1; v_call: TRBV2; d_call: NA; clone_size: NA; cdr3_aa: CASSEIGDTEAFF; cdr3_nt: TGTGCCAGCAGTGAAATCGGAGACACTGAAGCTTTCTTT
j_call: TRBJ2-1; v_call: TRBV20-1; d_call: NA; clone_size: NA; cdr3_aa: CSASAPLHNEQFF; cdr3_nt: TGCAGTGCTAGTGCTCCCCTCCACAATGAGCAGTTCTTC
j_call: TRBJ1-3; v_call: TRBV28; d_call: NA; clone_size: NA; cdr3_aa: CASSLGGLAGNTIYF; cdr3_nt: TGTGCCAGCAGCCTAGGAGGGTTGGCGGGAAACACCATATATTTT
j_call: TRBJ1-1; v_call: TRBV30; d_call: TRBD1; clone_size: NA; cdr3_aa: CACHRGITEAFF; cdr3_nt: TGTGCCTGCCACAGGGGCATCACTGAAGCTTTCTTT
j_call: TRBJ2-7; v_call: TRBV5-1; d_call: TRBD1; clone_size: NA; cdr3_aa: CASRLENRGRDEQYF; cdr3_nt: TGCGCCAGCAGGCTGGAAAACAGGGGTCGCGACGAGCAGTACTTC
j_call: TRBJ2-1; v_call: TRBV5-1; d_call: NA; clone_size: NA; cdr3_aa: CASSLESQRSSYNEQFF; cdr3_nt: TGCGCCAGCAGCTTGGAATCACAACGGAGCTCCTACAATGAGCAGTTCTTC
j_call: TRBJ1-5; v_call: TRBV3-1/TRBV3-2; d_call: NA; clone_size: NA; cdr3_aa: CASSQSAGSGPQHF; cdr3_nt: TGTGCCAGCAGCCAATCGGCCGGCTCGGGGCCCCAGCATTTT
j_call: TRBJ2-3; v_call: TRBV6-2/TRBV6-3; d_call: TRBD2; clone_size: NA; cdr3_aa: CASSYGRISGRADTQYF; cdr3_nt: TGTGCCAGCAGTTACGGTCGGATTAGCGGGAGAGCAGATACGCAGTATTTT
j_call: TRBJ2-1; v_call: TRBV2; d_call: TRBD2; clone_size: NA; cdr3_aa: CASREGASGDFGNEQFF; cdr3_nt: TGTGCCAGCAGGGAGGGGGCTAGCGGGGATTTTGGGAATGAGCAGTTCTTC
j_call: TRBJ1-2; v_call: TRBV5-8; d_call: NA; clone_size: NA; cdr3_aa: CASTLENMGTAGGYTF; cdr3_nt: TGTGCCAGCACCTTAGAAAATATGGGGACGGCGGGGGGCTACACCTTC
j_call: TRBJ2-3; v_call: TRBV4-2; d_call: NA; clone_size: NA; cdr3_aa: CASSHVSGPSTDTQYF; cdr3_nt: TGTGCCAGCAGCCATGTCAGCGGACCAAGCACAGATACGCAGTATTTT
j_call: TRBJ2-7; v_call: TRBV27; d_call: TRBD2; clone_size: NA; cdr3_aa: CASSLRLAGVSLYEQYF; cdr3_nt: TGTGCCAGCAGTTTGAGACTAGCGGGAGTCTCACTATACGAGCAGTACTTC
j_call: TRBJ1-1; v_call: TRBV5-1; d_call: TRBD1; clone_size: NA; cdr3_aa: CASSLDPGQGLLAFF; cdr3_nt: TGCGCCAGCAGCTTAGATCCGGGACAGGGATTATTAGCTTTCTTT
j_call: TRBJ2-5; v_call: TRBV18; d_call: TRBD1; clone_size: NA; cdr3_aa: CASSPGQGTRETQYF; cdr3_nt: TGTGCCAGCTCACCCGGACAGGGGACAAGAGAGACCCAGTACTTC
j_call: TRBJ1-3; v_call: TRBV19; d_call: NA; clone_size: NA; cdr3_aa: CASSRRDGSSGNTIYF; cdr3_nt: TGTGCCAGTAGTAGACGCGACGGGAGCTCTGGAAACACCATATATTTT
j_call: TRBJ2-7; v_call: TRBV9; d_call: NA; clone_size: NA; cdr3_aa: CASSTEEGDRYYEQYF; cdr3_nt: TGTGCCAGCAGCACGGAGGAGGGAGACAGATACTACGAGCAGTACTTC
j_call: TRBJ2-3; v_call: TRBV4-1; d_call: NA; clone_size: NA; cdr3_aa: CASSQDGYGTDTQYF; cdr3_nt: TGCGCCAGCAGCCAAGACGGGTACGGCACAGATACGCAGTATTTT
j_call: TRBJ2-7; v_call: TRBV20-1; d_call: NA; clone_size: NA; cdr3_aa: CSARSGEQYF; cdr3_nt: TGCAGTGCTAGGTCGGGGGAGCAGTACTTC
j_call: TRBJ2-1; v_call: TRBV11-2; d_call: TRBD2; clone_size: NA; cdr3_aa: CASSSRLAGGPHEQFF; cdr3_nt: TGTGCCAGCAGCTCGCGACTAGCGGGAGGGCCGCATGAGCAGTTCTTC
j_call: TRBJ2-3; v_call: TRBV7-8; d_call: NA; clone_size: NA; cdr3_aa: CASSFWEDTQYF; cdr3_nt: TGTGCCAGCAGTTTTTGGGAGGATACGCAGTATTTT
j_call: TRBJ1-1; v_call: TRBV2; d_call: NA; clone_size: NA; cdr3_aa: CASSGGLGIDTEAFF; cdr3_nt: TGTGCCAGCAGTGGAGGGTTGGGAATCGACACTGAAGCTTTCTTT
j_call: TRBJ2-7; v_call: TRBV28; d_call: NA; clone_size: NA; cdr3_aa: CASSPPGGIFEQYF; cdr3_nt: TGTGCCAGCAGTCCGCCGGGCGGGATCTTCGAGCAGTACTTC